A selection of T cell receptor beta chains follows, all from one sample in a study of cytotoxic CD8 clonotypes in ibrutinib-treated CLL. Assay used: immunoSEQ multiplex PCR; TCRdb lists only in-frame clones, some missing. Of about 60,000 clones in the sample, roughly 49% were seen once. This material consisted of PBMCs, taken at disease progression, from a patient treated with ibrutinib. The source of these receptors is a human donor with chronic lymphocytic leukemia. The CDR3 runs from the conserved cysteine through the conserved F or W.

J: TRBJ2-5
V: TRBV10-3
CDR3: CAISESQGAGETQYF

J: TRBJ2-1
V: TRBV27
CDR3: CASSSLSLNTYNEQFF

J: TRBJ1-2
V: TRBV19
CDR3: CASSIAPTGVLGYGYTF

J: TRBJ2-1
V: TRBV4-3
CDR3: CASSPGGTLSNEQFF

J: TRBJ1-1
V: TRBV7-6
CDR3: CASSQTGGGITAEAFF

J: TRBJ2-7
V: TRBV7-9
CDR3: CASSPGWAGVGEQYF

J: TRBJ2-3
V: TRBV5-1
CDR3: CASSFGTRGDTQYF

J: TRBJ2-2
V: TRBV7-9
CDR3: CASSWTVTGELFF

J: TRBJ2-7
V: TRBV10-3
CDR3: CAISGGGSYEQYF

J: TRBJ2-5
V: TRBV5-5
CDR3: CASSLITGGTQETQYF

J: TRBJ2-7
V: TRBV7-3
CDR3: CASSIGDGPYEQYF

J: TRBJ2-3
V: TRBV10-2
CDR3: CASRGLALADTQYF

J: TRBJ2-7
V: TRBV27
CDR3: CASSPSGRNEQYF